The source of this TCR beta chain is a study of glioma-infiltrating T cells. Notes on the study in general: Very few CDR3 sequences were shared between tissue and blood. Above-expected tissue-blood divergence occurred in all gliomas, most in low-grade ones.

About this clonotype: The antigen remains unidentified.

Germline-derived CDR1 and CDR2 are SNHLY and FYNNEI. This CDR3 is built from 13 residues. V was shortened by 4 bases and J by 8 bases, with 14 bases between the two germline ends. The iRepertoire nested amplicon-rescue multiplex PCR amplified TCR alpha and beta CDR3s from RNA. TCRdb analysed the multiplex PCR reads with MiXCR anew, one entry per CDR3 protein. The data contain 90,000 or so distinct CDR3 sequences, about 40% of them seen just once; the ten biggest clones take up 35% to 40%. This rearrangement joins TRBV2 to TRBJ1-2; D uncertain. The sequenced sample consisted of glioma tissue, nonneoplastic brain tissue, or PBMCs (not recorded which). The clonotype comes from a human donor with low-grade glioma or glioblastoma, undergoing nonglioma brain surgery, or in good health (not recorded which). The CDR3: CASSARLAEGYTF. For the CDR3, the DNA is TGTGCCAGCAGTGCGAGACTGGCGGAGGGCTACACCTTC.